Sequencing of this TCR beta chain was carried out in a study of blood T cell repertoires in COVID-19. Study-level information: The samples span acute and convalescent COVID-19 from the United States, Italy and Spain.

The assay was immunoSEQ multiplex PCR, and TCRdb's table has in-frame clones only and misses some. The sample shows 100,000 to 120,000 clones, roughly 79% of them seen only once. In germline, CDR1 is SNHLY, CDR2 FYNNEI. The CDR3 runs to 13 residues. With 6 bases clipped from V and 4 bases from J, the junction kept 3 bases outside the gene matches. The chain joins TRBV2 to TRBJ1-2; TRBD1 aligns across 9 bases. Material: peripheral blood. This clonotype originated in a woman of 80 years or more with active or convalescent COVID-19. CDR3 nucleotides: TGTGCCAGCAGCCCACAGGGGGCCTATGGCTACACCTTC. Its protein is CASSPQGAYGYTF. The full variable domain, its missing parts supplied by reference TRBV2 and TRBJ1-2, is EPEVTQTPSHQVTQMGQEVILRCVPISNHLYFYWYRQILGQKVEFLVSFYNNEISEKSEIFDDQFSVERPDGSNFTLKIRSTKLEDSAMYFCASSPQGAYGYTFGSGTRLTVV.